This T cell receptor (beta chain) was identified during a study of Graves' ophthalmopathy and Graves' hyperthyroidism. Study-level points and caveats: Researchers report that a 13-signature model separated ophthalmopathy from stable hyperthyroidism, posting about 88% sensitivity and about 78% specificity.

V dropped 5 bases and J dropped 8 bases, with 16 bases sitting between them. This CDR3 is built from 13 residues. Germline CDR1 is SQVTM and CDR2 is ANQGSEA. Participants with hyperthyroidism, aged 18 to 65, were newly diagnosed with under 2 months' duration. Exclusion covered patients with other autoimmune diseases or uncontrolled infections (as well as pregnancy or lactation). Diagnosis used clinical symptoms, serum thyroxine, TRAb, thyroid ultrasound and orbital computed tomography. Amplified TCR beta CDR3 regions were obtained using RNA transcripts as template. Second-round multiplex PCR followed a first-round RT-PCR using HTBI primers. MiXCR, run by TCRdb on the multiplex PCR reads, gives a single entry per CDR3 protein. Of 580,000 or so distinct CDR3 sequences in the sample, under 40% were seen once. There are many counts of this clonotype. Its target is not known.

This chain uses TRBV29-1 with TRBJ1-5; the D is unclear. The source of this sequence is an adult man with Graves' hyperthyroidism. The sample was peripheral blood or thyroid tissue (not recorded which). The CDR3 is CSVSDEGREPQHF. The CDR3 coding sequence is TGCAGCGTTTCGGATGAGGGTCGGGAGCCCCAGCATTTT.